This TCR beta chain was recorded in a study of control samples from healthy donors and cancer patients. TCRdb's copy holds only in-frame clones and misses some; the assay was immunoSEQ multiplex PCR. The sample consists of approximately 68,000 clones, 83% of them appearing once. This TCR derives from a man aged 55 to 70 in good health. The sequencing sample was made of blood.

CDR3 bases: TGCGCCAGCAGCCAACAGACAGTAAACTACGAGCAGTACTTC. It yields the protein CASSQQTVNYEQYF. The rearrangement joins TRBV4-3 to TRBJ2-7, with TRBD1 as a possible D gene (5 bases). Looked up from germline, CDR1 is LGHNA and CDR2 is YSLEER. The CDR3 extends over 14 amino acids. With 2 bases removed from V and 3 bases from J, the gap between germline ends came to 11 bases.